The next 2 T cell receptor beta chains were all read from a single sample in a study of tumor-infiltrating lymphocytes in localized non-small cell lung cancer. Profiling relied on immunoSEQ multiplex PCR, and the TCRdb table lists in-frame clones only, not all of them. The data hold 16,000 or so clones, with 73% observed a single time. Sequencing input: lung tumor tissue. The receptors come from a human donor with non-small cell lung cancer.

CDR3 sequence reads: CASSELAGGQETQYF. CDR3 nucleotide sequence: TGTGCCAGCAGTGAGTTAGCGGGGGGCCAGGAGACCCAGTACTTC. The V call is TRBV6-1, the J call TRBJ2-5, with 10 positions matching TRBD2. Germline values: CDR1 MNHNS, CDR2 SASEGT. With 3 bases clipped from V and 5 bases from J, the junction kept 6 bases outside the gene matches. The CDR3 is made up of 15 amino acids.

This clone was detected a few times. V and J are TRBV10-3 and TRBJ1-5; perhaps TRBD1 as D (6 bases). CDR1 is ENHRY and CDR2 is SYGVKD in the germline V gene. The germline V and J ends were trimmed by 0 bases and 6 bases, with 9 bases remaining between them. This CDR3 is built from 14 residues. CDR3 region: CAISESGGGQPQHF. The CDR3 nucleotides read TGTGCCATCAGTGAGTCGGGAGGGGGTCAGCCCCAGCATTTT.